This T cell receptor beta chain was obtained from a study of T-cell reconstitution after alpha-beta-depleted transplantation in children. The library targeted TCRbeta and was prepared with unique molecular identifiers. Each CDR3 protein gets one entry after TCRdb re-called the PCR reads with MiXCR. This sample has approximately 430,000 distinct CDR3 sequences, with about 16% found just once. Germline lookup yields CDR1 LGHDT and CDR2 YNNKEL (reference sequence). Trimming took 4 bases from V and 0 from J, leaving 15 bases between them. This CDR3 contains 16 residues. This clonotype turned up a few times. Its antigen is not known. Points from the study as a whole: At one year after transplant, newly produced T cells mostly accounted for T-cell counts and diversity. At day 60, the high TCRbeta diversity found in some patients originated from recipient T cells and thymic progenitors that had survived. As was reported, about two months after transplant, alpha-beta T cells came from several hundred expanded graft clones.

This clonotype was sampled from a boy less than two years old who had a stem cell transplant for Wiskott-Aldrich syndrome, so the T cells may come from the graft donor. This chain connects TRBV3-1 to TRBJ1-2, with D possibly matching TRBD1 (6 bases). This material consisted of PBMCs, mostly from graft donor cells, taken 360 days after TCRalphabeta/CD19-depleted stem cell transplant. The CDR3 reads CASSLAGTPANYGYTF. In DNA, the CDR3 is TGTGCCAGCAGCCTAGCCGGGACACCCGCTAACTATGGCTACACCTTC.